This TCR beta chain was obtained from a study of T cell responses to AZD1222 COVID-19 vaccine. Findings and limits, study-wide: The sample set comprised mostly white British donors with more females, and clonal diversity was possibly underestimated.

Libraries were prepared by immunoSEQ multiplex PCR; TCRdb keeps only in-frame clonotypes and omits some of them. Here the sample spans 100,000 to 120,000 clones, roughly nine tenths being singletons. This CDR3 comprises 15 residues. V gave up 7 bases and J gave up 0 bases, with 10 bases separating them. CDR1 LNHDA and CDR2 SQIVND come from the germline V gene (reference sequence). On this clone: Its specificity is unknown.

This material consisted of peripheral blood, taken on day 0 of MenACWY control vaccination. The sequence was obtained from an adult in good health. The chain joins TRBV19 to TRBJ2-6; D call uncertain. The CDR3 here is CASTRVTSGANVLTF. CDR3 in DNA: TGTGCCAGTACCCGGGTTACCTCTGGGGCCAACGTCCTGACTTTC.